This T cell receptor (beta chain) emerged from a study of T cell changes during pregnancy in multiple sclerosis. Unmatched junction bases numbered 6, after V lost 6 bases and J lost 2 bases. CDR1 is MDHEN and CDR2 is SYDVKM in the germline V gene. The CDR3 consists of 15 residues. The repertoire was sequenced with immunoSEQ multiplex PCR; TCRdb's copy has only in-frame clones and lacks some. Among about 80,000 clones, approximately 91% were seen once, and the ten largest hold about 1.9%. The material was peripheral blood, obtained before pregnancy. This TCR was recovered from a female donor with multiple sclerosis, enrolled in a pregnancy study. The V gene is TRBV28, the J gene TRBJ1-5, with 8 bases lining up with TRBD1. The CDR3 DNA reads TGTGCCAGCAGGCTCAGGGGGCTCGGCAATCAGCCCCAGCATTTT. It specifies CASRLRGLGNQPQHF. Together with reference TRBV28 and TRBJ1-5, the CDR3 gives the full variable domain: DVKVTQSSRYLVKRTGEKVFLECVQDMDHENMFWYRQDPGLGLRLIYFSYDVKMKEKGDIPEGYSVSREKKERFSLILESASTNQTSMYLCASRLRGLGNQPQHFGDGTRLSIL.